The 5 T cell receptor beta chains listed next were all sequenced from one sample in a study of T cells expressing NK-cell markers. TCRdb reprocessed the 5' RACE reads and stores each CDR3 protein as one record, lacking DNA. This listing includes about half a million distinct CDR3 sequences. The material sequenced was blood T cells: a sorted CD56 or NKG2C T cell subset, CD4+ or CD8+ T cells, or bulk PBMC T cells (not recorded which). The receptors were gathered from a woman aged 50 to 60 in good health.

The chain is built from TRBV12-3 or TRBV12-4 and TRBJ2-7; TCRdb names TRBD1, which stays unverified in the absence of DNA. This CDR3 spans 14 amino acids. The CDR3 here is CASSRPGVLLEQYF.

The J gene is TRBJ2-1, the V gene TRBV27; with no DNA, the TCRdb D assignment of TRBD2 cannot be verified. The CDR3 is 15 amino acids. CDR1 and CDR2 from the germline V gene are MNHEY and SMNVEV (reference sequence). Here the CDR3 reads CASSPSRAGVGEQFF.

The rearrangement joins TRBV10-3 to TRBJ1-2; lacking DNA, the TRBD1 call made by TCRdb goes unchecked. Germline CDR1 and CDR2: ENHRY and SYGVKD. The CDR3 runs to 15 residues. The chain's CDR3 is CAISEITTGLSGYTF.

The chain has TRBV12-3 or TRBV12-4 and TRBJ2-3. The CDR3 sequence is 13 residues long. The CDR3 here is CASRRTSTDTQYF.

This rearrangement joins TRBV3-1 to TRBJ2-3; as DNA is missing, the TRBD1 call by TCRdb cannot be tested. Germline loops: CDR1 LGHDT, CDR2 YNNKEL (reference sequence). This CDR3 comprises 15 residues. The CDR3 spells CASSRYAGRGDTQYF.